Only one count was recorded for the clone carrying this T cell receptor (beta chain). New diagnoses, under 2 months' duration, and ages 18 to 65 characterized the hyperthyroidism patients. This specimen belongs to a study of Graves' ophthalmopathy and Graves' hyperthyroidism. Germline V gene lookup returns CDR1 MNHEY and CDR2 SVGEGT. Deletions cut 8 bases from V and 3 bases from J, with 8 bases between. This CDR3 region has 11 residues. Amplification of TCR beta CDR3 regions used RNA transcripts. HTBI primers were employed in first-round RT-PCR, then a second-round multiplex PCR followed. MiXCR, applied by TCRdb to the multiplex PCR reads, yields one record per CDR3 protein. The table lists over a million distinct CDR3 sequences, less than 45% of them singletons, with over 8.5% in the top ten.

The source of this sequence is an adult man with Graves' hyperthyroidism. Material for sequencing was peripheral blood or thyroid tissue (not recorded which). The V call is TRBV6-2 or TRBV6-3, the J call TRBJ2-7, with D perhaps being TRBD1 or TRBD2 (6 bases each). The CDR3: CASGGLYEQYF. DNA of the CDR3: TGTGCCAGCGGGGGGCTCTACGAGCAGTACTTC.